The source of this T cell receptor (beta chain) is a study of cytomegalovirus exposure and HLA in healthy donors. Researchers ran the PCR with 60 Vbeta and 13 Jbeta primers. The data were produced by immunoSEQ multiplex PCR, yet TCRdb's version contains in-frame clones alone and is incomplete. The sample contains 150,000 to 190,000 clones, roughly 75% of which appear only once. This clone is a singleton in its sample. Its target is unknown. Whole-study results and caveats: According to an earlier analysis, most TCR beta V segments yielded productive rearrangements about 90% or about 30% of the time. Later analysis showed most CMV-associated TCR beta chains appearing HLA-restricted. In vitro work confirmed that three CMV-associated chains recognize CMV antigens.

The germline V gene has CDR1 LGHNA and CDR2 YSLEER. The ends were cut back, 4 bases at V and 4 bases at J, with 15 bases in the middle. The CDR3 contains 15 residues. The chain carries TRBV4-3 and TRBJ2-3; maybe TRBD2 (6 bases). The sample comprised PBMCs. This receptor was identified in a man aged 18 to 29 in good health and CMV-seronegative. The CDR3 coding sequence is TGCGCCAGCAGCCCCAGAGGAGGGGAGGCAGATACGCAGTATTTT. As protein: CASSPRGGEADTQYF.